This record concerns one T cell receptor beta chain sequence. Within the sample, other DNA sequences also encode this same CDR3. The PCR was carried out with 60 Vbeta primers and 13 Jbeta primers. Sequencing was performed with immunoSEQ multiplex PCR; in TCRdb, only in-frame clones are kept and a portion is missing. This table holds approximately 120,000 clones, 65% to 80% found once. The germline V and J ends were trimmed by 4 bases and 5 bases, with 9 bases remaining between them. The germline gives CDR1 SGHRS, CDR2 YFSETQ. This CDR3 is 13 amino acids long. The sample belongs to a study of cytomegalovirus exposure and HLA in healthy donors. Overall study context: Early release data held 85 million or so unique TCRs from HLA-typed donors.

Material: PBMCs. The chain employs TRBV5-1 and TRBJ2-2; D is undetermined. The receptor comes from a woman in her thirties or forties in good health and CMV-seropositive. The CDR3 coding sequence is TGCGCCAGCAGCCTGTCGGTGACCGGGGAGCTGTTTTTT. Protein product: CASSLSVTGELFF.